This TCR beta chain emerged from a study of Ad26.COV2.S vaccination and SARS-CoV-2 variants. At the level of the study: Once or twice, 56 days apart, Ad26.COV2.S was delivered intramuscularly.

The treatment was: over 15 received Ad26.COV2.S at low or high dose, single or two shots; roughly five received placebo; per-sample allocation not given. Each sample was drawn 63 days after the first injection (of vaccine or placebo). The sample came from a Boston adult aged 18-55 years. Only in-frame clones appear in the TCRdb table, and some are missing; sequencing was by immunoSEQ multiplex PCR. The sample has about 680,000 clones, around 89% seen once; the top ten hold 1.5%. After removal of 5 bases from V and 8 bases from J, the junction contained 13 bases not matched to a gene. From germline, CDR1 is SGHAT and CDR2 FQNNGV. The CDR3 is made up of 15 amino acids.

This rearrangement joins TRBV11-2 to TRBJ2-7; 9 bases match TRBD1. This material consisted of peripheral blood, taken in a trial of Ad26.COV2.S vaccine versus placebo. This clonotype was sampled from a person between 18 and 59 years old who received the Ad26.COV2.S COVID-19 vaccine or a placebo. For the CDR3, the DNA is TGTGCCAGCAGCCCTCAGCCTTACACAGGGGGCAAGCAGTACTTC. This encodes CASSPQPYTGGKQYF.